This TCR beta chain comes out of a study of regulatory T cells in long-lasting Graves disease. This clonotype appeared a few times. Its specificity is not known. Building of the TCR beta libraries involved iRepertoire HTBI primers and Arm-PCR of CDR3 regions. Using its own MiXCR run on the multiplex PCR reads, TCRdb lists one record per CDR3 protein. Of 250,000 or so distinct CDR3 sequences in the sample, 20% were seen once. CDR1 LGHNA and CDR2 YSLEER come from the germline V gene. Trimming pared 0 bases from V and 10 bases from J, leaving 16 bases between. This CDR3 is 15 amino acids long. Time point specified: newly diagnosed GD, antithyroid drugs for less than 3 months. The TCR library used RNA extracted from PBMCs. Patients met American Thyroid Association criteria for Graves' disease. Into tubes containing EDTA, roughly 10 milliliters of peripheral blood were drawn. The study, taken as a whole, reports: The small sample size may have reduced accuracy. Patients whose Graves' disease persisted exhibited lower TCR diversity than those newly diagnosed.

J is TRBJ2-1 and V is TRBV4-3, with D possibly matching TRBD2 (6 bases). The sample here was peripheral blood mononuclear cells (PBMCs), taken at new diagnosis, from a patient treated with antithyroid drugs. The TCR sequence derives from a female donor with Graves disease. The CDR3 region is CASSQDRGTTVEQFF. For the CDR3, the DNA is TGCGCCAGCAGCCAAGATCGGGGGACCACAGTCGAGCAGTTCTTC.